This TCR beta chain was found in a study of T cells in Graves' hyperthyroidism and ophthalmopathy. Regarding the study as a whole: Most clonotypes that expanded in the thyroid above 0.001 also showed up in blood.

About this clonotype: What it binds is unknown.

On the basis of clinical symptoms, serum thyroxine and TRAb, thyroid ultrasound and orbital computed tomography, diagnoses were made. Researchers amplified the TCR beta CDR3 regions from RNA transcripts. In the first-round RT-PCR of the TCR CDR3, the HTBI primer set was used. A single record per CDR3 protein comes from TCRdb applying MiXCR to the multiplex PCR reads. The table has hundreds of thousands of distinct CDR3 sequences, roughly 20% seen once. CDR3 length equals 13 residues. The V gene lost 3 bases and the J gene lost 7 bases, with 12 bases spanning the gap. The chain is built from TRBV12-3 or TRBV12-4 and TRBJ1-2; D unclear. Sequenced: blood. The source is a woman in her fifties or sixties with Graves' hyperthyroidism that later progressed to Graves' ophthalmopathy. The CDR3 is CASSLASYGGYTF. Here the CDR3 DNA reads TGTGCCAGCAGTTTGGCCTCCTATGGTGGCTACACCTTC.